These T cell receptor beta chains were read from a single sample in a study of blood T cell repertoires in COVID-19. Data came from immunoSEQ multiplex PCR; TCRdb stores just in-frame clones and leaves some out. Among roughly 140,000 clones listed, 75% to 85% were seen once. Sequenced material: peripheral blood. The source of these receptors is a woman aged 45-65 years with acute or convalescent COVID-19. Both conserved end residues are part of each CDR3. D genes are given only for firm matches. Size is stated for part of the rows, as once, few or many counts, or as a class when the clone is expanded.

D gene	V gene	clone size	J gene	CDR3 protein	CDR3 DNA
TRBD2	TRBV12-5	.	TRBJ2-1	CASGLIVAGEQFF	TGTGCTAGTGGTTTAATAGTAGCGGGCGAGCAGTTCTTC
TRBD1	TRBV28	.	TRBJ1-2	CASRTGQVRNGYTF	TGTGCCAGCAGGACAGGACAGGTGAGGAATGGCTACACCTTC
.	TRBV7-7	few	TRBJ2-1	CASSRGEGAYNEQFF	TGTGCCAGCAGCCGCGGGGAGGGGGCCTACAATGAGCAGTTCTTC
.	TRBV29-1	.	TRBJ2-7	CSVVRDGHSYEQYF	TGCAGCGTTGTGCGGGACGGACACTCCTACGAGCAGTACTTC
.	TRBV7-2	.	TRBJ2-5	CASSPITGLGTQYF	TGTGCCAGCAGCCCAATAACAGGGCTAGGGACCCAGTACTTC
.	TRBV19	.	TRBJ1-1	CASSASRGTEAFF	TGTGCCAGTAGTGCCAGCCGGGGCACTGAAGCTTTCTTT
.	TRBV7-2	.	TRBJ2-1	CASSLDPFSYNEQFF	TGTGCCAGCAGTCTAGACCCTTTCTCCTACAATGAGCAGTTCTTC
TRBD1	TRBV13	.	TRBJ2-2	CASSLNQGARELFF	TGTGCCAGCAGCTTAAACCAGGGGGCGAGGGAGCTGTTTTTT
TRBD1	TRBV19	.	TRBJ1-6	CATTTGTYNSPLHF	TGTGCCACCACGACAGGGACCTATAATTCACCCCTCCACTTT
TRBD1	TRBV7-2	once	TRBJ1-2	CASSLAWQGASPYGYTF	TGTGCCAGCAGCTTAGCGTGGCAGGGGGCTTCCCCATATGGCTACACCTTC
TRBD2	TRBV6-2/TRBV6-3	.	TRBJ2-1	CASSSPAGGRSYNEQFF	TGTGCCAGCAGCAGCCCAGCGGGAGGTCGCTCCTACAATGAGCAGTTCTTC
TRBD2	TRBV18	.	TRBJ2-3	CASSPTSGGQSSTDTQYF	TGTGCCAGCTCACCCACTAGCGGGGGGCAATCTAGCACAGATACGCAGTATTTT
TRBD2	TRBV7-2	.	TRBJ2-3	CASSTGTSGGAGYTQYF	TGTGCCAGCAGCACGGGGACTAGCGGGGGGGCAGGATATACGCAGTATTTT
TRBD2	TRBV4-1	once	TRBJ2-2	CASSQDEAGANTGELFF	TGCGCCAGCAGCCAAGACGAAGCGGGGGCGAACACCGGGGAGCTGTTTTTT
TRBD1	TRBV2	.	TRBJ2-5	CARTGGGETQYF	TGTGCCAGGACAGGGGGCGGGGAGACCCAGTACTTC
TRBD2	TRBV2	.	TRBJ2-5	CASSRGGETQYF	TGTGCCAGCAGTCGGGGGGGAGAGACCCAGTACTTC
.	TRBV13	.	TRBJ1-5	CASSLGQGDGQPQHF	TGTGCCAGCAGCTTAGGTCAGGGCGACGGCCAGCCCCAGCATTTT
.	TRBV19	.	TRBJ2-2	CASSIRGTGELFF	TGTGCCAGTAGTATAAGGGGCACCGGGGAGCTGTTTTTT
.	TRBV13	.	TRBJ1-2	CASSLFSGVDGYTF	TGTGCCAGCAGCTTATTTAGCGGGGTTGATGGCTACACCTTC
TRBD2	TRBV7-2	.	TRBJ2-7	CASSPNRTSGRVEQYF	TGTGCCAGCAGCCCTAACCGGACTAGCGGGAGAGTCGAGCAGTACTTC
.	TRBV5-1	.	TRBJ2-1	CASSFVVSYNEQFF	TGCGCCAGCAGCTTCGTAGTCTCCTACAATGAGCAGTTCTTC
.	TRBV7-9	.	TRBJ1-4	CASSFGTGVTNEKLFF	TGTGCCAGCAGCTTCGGGACGGGGGTAACTAATGAAAAACTGTTTTTT
TRBD2	TRBV7-2	.	TRBJ2-7	CASSFGGLAGGGGPYEQYF	TGTGCCAGCAGCTTCGGGGGACTCGCGGGCGGCGGGGGGCCCTACGAGCAGTACTTC
TRBD1	TRBV15	few	TRBJ1-3	CATSRDGSGQGRNTIYF	TGTGCCACCAGCAGAGATGGGTCAGGACAGGGGCGAAACACCATATATTTT
TRBD2	TRBV6-6	.	TRBJ2-2	CASSRRLAGGISTGELFF	TGTGCCAGCAGTCGACGACTAGCGGGAGGGATCTCCACCGGGGAGCTGTTTTTT
.	TRBV19	few	TRBJ2-5	CASSERETQYF	TGTGCCAGTAGTGAGAGGGAGACCCAGTACTTC
.	TRBV6-5	.	TRBJ1-2	CASSYAGTSYGYTF	TGTGCCAGCAGTTACGCCGGGACTTCGTACGGCTACACCTTC
.	TRBV7-9	.	TRBJ2-7	CASSLGGFSYEQYF	TGTGCCAGCAGCTTAGGGGGCTTCTCCTACGAGCAGTACTTC
TRBD1	TRBV27	.	TRBJ1-1	CASSRTGQGNTEAFF	TGTGCCAGCAGTCGTACGGGACAGGGCAACACTGAAGCTTTCTTT
TRBD1	TRBV18	.	TRBJ1-6	CASSPLGQGSYNSPLHF	TGTGCCAGCTCACCCTTGGGACAGGGCTCCTATAATTCACCCCTCCACTTT
.	TRBV29-1	.	TRBJ1-1	CSVGTARGTEAFF	TGCAGCGTTGGGACCGCCAGGGGCACTGAAGCTTTCTTT
TRBD1	TRBV4-2	few	TRBJ1-2	CASSQIETGRHGYTF	TGTGCCAGCAGCCAAATAGAGACAGGGCGCCATGGCTACACCTTC
.	TRBV9	.	TRBJ2-7	CASSVADNSYEQYF	TGTGCCAGCAGCGTAGCCGACAACTCCTACGAGCAGTACTTC
.	TRBV29-1	few	TRBJ2-5	CSVDSRGSETQYF	TGCAGCGTTGACAGCCGGGGATCGGAGACCCAGTACTTC
TRBD1	TRBV7-2	.	TRBJ1-4	CASSLRGGGAKKLFF	TGTGCCAGCAGCCTAAGAGGAGGGGGCGCGAAAAAACTGTTTTTT
TRBD1	TRBV9	.	TRBJ2-7	CASSADRAYEQYF	TGTGCCAGCAGCGCGGACAGGGCCTACGAGCAGTACTTC
.	TRBV14	.	TRBJ2-5	CASSPGLASSETQYF	TGTGCCAGCAGCCCAGGCCTTGCTAGCTCAGAGACCCAGTACTTC
.	TRBV15	few	TRBJ2-7	CATSRDPGTYEQYF	TGTGCCACCAGCAGAGATCCGGGAACCTACGAGCAGTACTTC
.	TRBV6-5	once	TRBJ1-2	CASRAEGSNGYTF	TGTGCCAGCAGGGCGGAGGGGAGTAACGGCTACACCTTC
TRBD2	TRBV19	.	TRBJ2-2	CASSIGGLAGGSTGELFF	TGTGCCAGTAGTATTGGGGGACTAGCGGGAGGGAGCACCGGGGAGCTGTTTTTT
TRBD2	TRBV4-3	.	TRBJ2-2	CASSQEVTSGINTGELFF	TGCGCCAGCAGCCAAGAAGTGACTAGCGGGATTAACACCGGGGAGCTGTTTTTT
TRBD1	TRBV6-2/TRBV6-3	once	TRBJ1-5	CASSLAGQGTGQPQHF	TGTGCCAGCAGCCTGGCGGGACAGGGGACGGGTCAGCCCCAGCATTTT
.	TRBV28	.	TRBJ1-2	CASSRVSYTF	TGTGCCAGCTCGAGGGTAAGCTACACCTTC
.	TRBV5-1	.	TRBJ1-4	CASSLVAREGLTNEKLFF	TGCGCCAGCAGCTTGGTAGCCCGGGAAGGCTTGACTAATGAAAAACTGTTTTTT
TRBD1	TRBV2	.	TRBJ1-2	CASRGTGSGYTF	TGTGCCAGCAGAGGGACAGGGTCCGGCTACACCTTC
.	TRBV27	.	TRBJ1-1	CASSYKGGNTEAFF	TGTGCCAGCAGTTATAAAGGGGGGAACACTGAAGCTTTCTTT
TRBD2	TRBV27	.	TRBJ2-7	CASSSTGTRSVQYF	TGTGCCAGCAGTTCCACCGGGACTAGGAGTGTGCAGTACTTC